This is a list of T cell receptor beta chains from one sample in a study of blood T cell repertoires in COVID-19. TCRdb's copy holds only in-frame clones and misses some; the assay was immunoSEQ multiplex PCR. The sample contains around 72,000 clones, 83% of which appear only once. The sequenced sample was peripheral blood. The receptor set was obtained from a woman aged 80 or over with acute or convalescent COVID-19. Each CDR3 is given without its conserved first and last residue. Fields, in order: V gene, D gene, CDR3 protein. A D gene is named only where the DNA matches it firmly.

>TRBV10-3|TRBD1
ATAIGQDNSPLH
>TRBV20-1|-
SASGQSGSPLH
>TRBV11-2|-
ASSSSLQETQY
>TRBV3-1/TRBV3-2|TRBD2
ASSPYSGGTTDTQY
>TRBV9|-
ASSAQDSPSYEQY
>TRBV6-1|TRBD1
ASSEALRTGVGKLF
>TRBV5-1|TRBD1
ARGTGADYEQY
>TRBV4-2|-
ASSQGVGGGNTGELF
>TRBV15|-
ATSRSTGEAF
>TRBV7-6|-
ASSLAENYGYT
>TRBV6-5|-
ASSYSPLGDYGYT
>TRBV5-4|TRBD1
ASSLDRGPYNEQF
>TRBV5-5|-
ASSLGGAVGNTEAF
>TRBV29-1|-
SVEGAQGWSTEAF
>TRBV11-2|TRBD1
ASTPTGVAGNTIY
>TRBV9|-
ASSPTPNTGELF
>TRBV9|TRBD1
ASSPRQGANTEAF
>TRBV7-8|TRBD1
ASSLGDRNQPQH
>TRBV29-1|-
SVCRDWANTEAF
>TRBV10-3|TRBD1
AISSGQGTGELF
>TRBV9|-
ASSVGGPTDTQY
>TRBV11-3|-
ASSSGQFYNEQF
>TRBV23-1|-
ASSAPEGVGPNQPQH
>TRBV2|TRBD1
ASSDRGLTGNTIY
>TRBV18|TRBD1
ASSPGQGSLLQSNQPQH
>TRBV27|-
ASSARQAANYGYT